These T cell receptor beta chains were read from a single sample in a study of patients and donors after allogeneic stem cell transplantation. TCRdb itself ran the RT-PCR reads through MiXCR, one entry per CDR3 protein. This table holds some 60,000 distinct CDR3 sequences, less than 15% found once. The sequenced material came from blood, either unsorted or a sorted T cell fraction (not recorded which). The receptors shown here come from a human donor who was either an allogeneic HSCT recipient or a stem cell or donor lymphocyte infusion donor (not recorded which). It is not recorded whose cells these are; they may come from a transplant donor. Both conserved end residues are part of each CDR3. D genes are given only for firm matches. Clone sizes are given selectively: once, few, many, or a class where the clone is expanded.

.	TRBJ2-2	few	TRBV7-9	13	CARSTANTGELFF	TGTGCCAGGTCGACAGCGAACACCGGGGAGCTGTTTTTT
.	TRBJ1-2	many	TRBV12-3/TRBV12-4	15	CASSHPGDPNYGYTF	TGTGCCAGCAGCCACCCAGGGGACCCTAACTATGGCTACACCTTC
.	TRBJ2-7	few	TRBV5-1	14	CASSLGLDIHEQYF	TGCGCCAGCAGCTTGGGACTAGACATTCACGAGCAGTACTTC
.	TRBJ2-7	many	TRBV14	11	CASSQVRDWNF	TGTGCCAGCAGCCAAGTTAGGGATTGGAACTTC
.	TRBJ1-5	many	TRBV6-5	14	CASSYSQSNQPQHF	TGTGCCAGCAGTTACTCGCAGAGCAATCAGCCCCAGCATTTT
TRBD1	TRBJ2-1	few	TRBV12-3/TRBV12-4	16	CASSFVGTGGFNEQFF	TGTGCCAGCAGTTTTGTAGGGACAGGAGGTTTCAATGAGCAGTTCTTC
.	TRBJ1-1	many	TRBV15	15	CAISSGDGILSEAFF	TGTGCCATCTCCTCAGGGGATGGGATATTGTCTGAAGCTTTCTTT
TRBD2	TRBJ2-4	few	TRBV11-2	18	CASYPGEGHALAKNIQYF	TGTGCCAGCTACCCTGGGGAGGGGCATGCACTAGCCAAAAACATTCAGTACTTC
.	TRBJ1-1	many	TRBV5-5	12	CASSLRRTEAFF	TGTGCCAGCAGCTTGAGGAGGACTGAAGCTTTCTTT
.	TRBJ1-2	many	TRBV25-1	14	CASSEYDNLGGYTF	TGTGCCAGCAGTGAATATGACAATCTTGGTGGCTACACCTTC
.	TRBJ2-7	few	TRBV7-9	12	CASAQGGYEQYF	TGTGCCAGTGCCCAGGGAGGATACGAGCAGTACTTC
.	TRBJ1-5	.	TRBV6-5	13	CASSWTYDQPQHF	TGTGCCAGCAGTTGGACTTATGATCAGCCCCAGCATTTT
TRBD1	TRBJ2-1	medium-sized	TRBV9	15	CASSFMMTGSHEQFF	TGTGCCAGCAGCTTTATGATGACAGGGTCGCATGAGCAGTTCTTC
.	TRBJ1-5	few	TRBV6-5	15	CASSSDEYSNQPQHF	TGTGCCAGCAGCTCCGACGAGTATAGCAATCAGCCCCAGCATTTT
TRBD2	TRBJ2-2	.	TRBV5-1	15	CASGLAGSNTGELFF	TGCGCCAGCGGACTAGCGGGGTCGAACACCGGGGAGCTGTTTTTT
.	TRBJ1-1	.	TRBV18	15	CASSPERTSGSQAFF	TGTGCCAGCTCACCCGAACGGACTTCAGGAAGTCAAGCTTTCTTT
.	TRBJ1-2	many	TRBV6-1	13	CASSESGAPRYTF	TGTGCCAGCAGTGAATCGGGAGCACCCCGCTACACCTTC
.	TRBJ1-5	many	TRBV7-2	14	CASSRIDSNQPQHF	TGTGCCAGCAGCCGCATAGATAGCAATCAGCCCCAGCATTTT
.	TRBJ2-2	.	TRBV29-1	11	CSVTGTGELFF	TGCAGCGTAACAGGGACCGGGGAGCTGTTTTTT
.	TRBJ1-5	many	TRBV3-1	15	CASSHGEGVGQPQHF	TGTGCCAGCAGCCATGGCGAGGGTGTTGGTCAGCCCCAGCATTTT
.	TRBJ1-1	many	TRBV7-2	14	CASSFGSGNTEAFF	TGTGCCAGCAGCTTCGGGTCGGGCAACACTGAAGCTTTCTTT
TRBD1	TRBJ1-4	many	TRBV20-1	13	CSDGKTGCEKLFF	TGCAGTGACGGAAAGACAGGGTGTGAAAAACTGTTTTTT
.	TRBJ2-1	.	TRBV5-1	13	CASAGLGTGEQFF	TGCGCCAGCGCGGGACTAGGGACAGGTGAGCAGTTCTTC
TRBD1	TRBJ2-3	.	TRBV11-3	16	CASSSWTGSDTDTQYF	TGTGCCAGCAGCTCATGGACAGGGAGCGACACAGATACGCAGTATTTT
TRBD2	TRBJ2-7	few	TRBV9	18	CASSVGPGLAGGPYEQYF	TGTGCCAGCAGCGTGGGGCCGGGACTAGCGGGAGGCCCCTACGAGCAGTACTTC
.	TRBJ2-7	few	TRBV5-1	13	CASSDGGPYEQYF	TGCGCCAGCAGCGATGGGGGGCCCTACGAGCAGTACTTC
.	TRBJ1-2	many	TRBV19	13	CATLDGGFYGYTF	TGTGCCACGCTCGATGGGGGGTTCTATGGCTACACCTTC
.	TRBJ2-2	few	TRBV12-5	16	CASGSDTWTGTGELFF	TGTGCTAGTGGTTCCGACACCTGGACGGGCACCGGGGAGCTGTTTTTT
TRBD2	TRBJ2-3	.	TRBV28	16	CASSFSRLASTDTQYF	TGTGCCAGCAGTTTTTCTCGACTAGCGAGCACAGATACGCAGTATTTT